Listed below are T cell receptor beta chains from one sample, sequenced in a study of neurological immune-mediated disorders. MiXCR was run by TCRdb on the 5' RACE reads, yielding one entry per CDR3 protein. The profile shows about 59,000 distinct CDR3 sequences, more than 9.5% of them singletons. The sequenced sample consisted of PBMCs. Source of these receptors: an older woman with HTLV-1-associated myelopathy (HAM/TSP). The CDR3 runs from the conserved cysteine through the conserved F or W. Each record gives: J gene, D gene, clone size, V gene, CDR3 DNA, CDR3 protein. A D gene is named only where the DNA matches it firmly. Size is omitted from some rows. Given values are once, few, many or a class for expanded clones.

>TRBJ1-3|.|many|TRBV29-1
TGCAGCGCCCGGACCTCTGGAAACACCATATATTTT
CSARTSGNTIYF
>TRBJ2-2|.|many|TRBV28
TGTGCCAGCAGGCGGGACAGAATGAACACCGGGGAGCTGTTTTTT
CASRRDRMNTGELFF
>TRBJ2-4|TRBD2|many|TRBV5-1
TGCGCCAGCAGCTTTGGACTAGCGGGAAAAAACATTCAGTACTTC
CASSFGLAGKNIQYF
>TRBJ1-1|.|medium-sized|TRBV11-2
TGTGCCAGCAGCTCCCGAGTAAACACTGAAGCTTTCTTT
CASSSRVNTEAFF
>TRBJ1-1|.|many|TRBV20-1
TGCAGTGCGGCAGGGGTTCGAATTGGGGTCGCTGAAGCTTTCTTT
CSAAGVRIGVAEAFF
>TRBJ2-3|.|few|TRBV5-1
TGCGCCAGCAGCTTGGCGGGGGGGACAGACACAGATACGCAGTATTTT
CASSLAGGTDTDTQYF
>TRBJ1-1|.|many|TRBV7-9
TGTGCCAGCACTTGGGGGGCCACTGAAGCTTTCTTT
CASTWGATEAFF
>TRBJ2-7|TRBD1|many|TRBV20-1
TGCAGTGCAGGGACCGGGACAGGGGGCAACGAGCAGTACTTC
CSAGTGTGGNEQYF
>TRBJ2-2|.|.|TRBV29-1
TGCAGTTTGGCGCGGGTCGCGAACACCGGGGAGCTGTTTTTT
CSLARVANTGELFF
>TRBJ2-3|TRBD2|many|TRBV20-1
TGCAGTGCTACGCGGGGACTAGCGCTAGATACGCAGTATTTT
CSATRGLALDTQYF
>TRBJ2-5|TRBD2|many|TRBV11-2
TGTGCCAGCAGTCTGACTAGCGGGAGTTTTGAGACCCAGTACTTC
CASSLTSGSFETQYF
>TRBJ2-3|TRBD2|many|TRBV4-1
TGCGCCAGCAGCCCTACTAGCGGGGACCGATCTCGCACAGATACGCAGTATTTT
CASSPTSGDRSRTDTQYF
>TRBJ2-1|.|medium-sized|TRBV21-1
TGTGCCAGCGCGAAAGCCGTTGGCTTTGAGTTC
CASAKAVGFEF
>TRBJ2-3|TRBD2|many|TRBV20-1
TGCAGTGCTAGAGGTTTAGCGGGAGGGCCAGATACGCAGTATTTT
CSARGLAGGPDTQYF
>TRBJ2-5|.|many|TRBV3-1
TGTGCCAGCAGCCAACAGGGGTGGGAGACCCAGTACTTC
CASSQQGWETQYF
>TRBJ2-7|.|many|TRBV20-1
TGCAGTGTGAGTGGTCCCTCCGACGAGCAGTACTTC
CSVSGPSDEQYF
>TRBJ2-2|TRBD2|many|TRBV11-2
TGTGCCAGCAGCAAGCGGGAGGCCAACACCGGGGAGCTGTTTTTT
CASSKREANTGELFF
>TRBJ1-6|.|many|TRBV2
TGTGCCAGCAGTGAAAAGTCAGGGGTTCAGTCACCCCTCCACTTT
CASSEKSGVQSPLHF
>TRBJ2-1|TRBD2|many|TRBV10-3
TGTGCCATCAGTGACAGCAGGACTAGCGCATACAATGAGCAGTTCTTC
CAISDSRTSAYNEQFF
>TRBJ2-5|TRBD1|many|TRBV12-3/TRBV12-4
TGTGCCAGCAGCGAAGCGACAGGGGAGGAGACCCAGTACTTC
CASSEATGEETQYF
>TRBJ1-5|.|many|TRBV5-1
TGCGCCAGCAGTCCCGAGGGCCCTAGCAATCAGCCCCAGCATTTT
CASSPEGPSNQPQHF
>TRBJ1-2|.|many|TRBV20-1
TGCAGTGCTACTCTAGGGGGTTTCTATGGCTACACCTTC
CSATLGGFYGYTF
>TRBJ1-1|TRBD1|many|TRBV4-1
TGCGCCAGCAGCCAACGTCAACAGGGGCGTAACACTGAAGCTTTCTTT
CASSQRQQGRNTEAFF
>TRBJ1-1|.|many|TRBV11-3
TGTGCCAGCAGCTTAGGGGTTGGCACTGAAGCTTTCTTT
CASSLGVGTEAFF
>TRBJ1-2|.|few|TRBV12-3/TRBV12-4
TGTGCCAGCAGTTTAGATGGCCAGGGCTACTCTAACTATGGCTACACCTTC
CASSLDGQGYSNYGYTF
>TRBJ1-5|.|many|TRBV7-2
TGTGCCAGCAGCCTAGCTTGGGGGGATCAGCCCCAGCATTTT
CASSLAWGDQPQHF
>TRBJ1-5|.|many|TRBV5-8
TGTGCCAGCAGCTTGGGACAAAAATACAATCAGCCCCAGCATTTT
CASSLGQKYNQPQHF
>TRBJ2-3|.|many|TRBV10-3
TGTGCCATCAGGCCCGGGACGCAGTATTTT
CAIRPGTQYF
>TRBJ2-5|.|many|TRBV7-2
TGTGCCAGCAGCTTGAGTGTCTACCGACAAGAGACCCAGTACTTC
CASSLSVYRQETQYF
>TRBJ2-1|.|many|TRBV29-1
TGCAGCGTTGAAGGGGACGGGAGAGTATACAATGAGCAGTTCTTC
CSVEGDGRVYNEQFF
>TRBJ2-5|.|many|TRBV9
TGTGCCAGCAGCGTAGGGGGGTTGGAAGAGACCCAGTACTTC
CASSVGGLEETQYF
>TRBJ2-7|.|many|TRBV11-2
TGTGCCAGCAGCTCCTCTTACGGGGACTACGAGCAGTACTTC
CASSSSYGDYEQYF
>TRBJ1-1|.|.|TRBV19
TGTGCCAGCACCCGTGGGGCGATCAAGGCTTTCTTT
CASTRGAIKAFF
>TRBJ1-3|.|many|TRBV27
TGTGCCAGCAGAGGCCCAGGTTCCTCTGGAAACACCATATATTTT
CASRGPGSSGNTIYF
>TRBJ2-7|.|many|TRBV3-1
TGTGCCAGCAGCCAATCTTGGGACATCGAGCAGTACTTC
CASSQSWDIEQYF
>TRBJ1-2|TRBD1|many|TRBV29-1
TGCAGCGTTGGGTGGACAGGGGATTTTCCTAACTATGGCTACACCTTC
CSVGWTGDFPNYGYTF
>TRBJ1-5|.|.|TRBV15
TGTGCCACCAGCAGGTGTGATCAGCCCAAGCATTTT
CATSRCDQPKHF
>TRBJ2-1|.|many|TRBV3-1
TGTGCCAGCAGCCAAGAACGTGGGTTTGGTTTTGAGCAGTTCTTC
CASSQERGFGFEQFF
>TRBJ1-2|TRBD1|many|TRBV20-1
TGCAGTGCTCGGGACAGGGGTTATGGCTACACCTTC
CSARDRGYGYTF
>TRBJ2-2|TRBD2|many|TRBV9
TGTGCCAGCAGGAAACTAGCGACGAACACCGGGGAGCTGTTTTTT
CASRKLATNTGELFF
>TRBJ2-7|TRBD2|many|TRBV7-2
TGTGCCAGCAGCCGTCGAACTAGCGGTCCCTACGAGCAGTACTTC
CASSRRTSGPYEQYF
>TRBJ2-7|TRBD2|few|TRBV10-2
TGCGCCAGCAGTGAGCTGGGACTAGCGAGCTACGAGCAGTACTTC
CASSELGLASYEQYF
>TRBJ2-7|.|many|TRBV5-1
TGCGCCAGCAGCTCCGGACAGAACTCCTACGAGCAGTACTTC
CASSSGQNSYEQYF
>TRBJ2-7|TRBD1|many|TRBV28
TGTGCCAGCAGCAAACCGGGACAGGGTTACGAGCAGTACTTC
CASSKPGQGYEQYF
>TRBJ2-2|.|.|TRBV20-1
TGCAGTGCTAGGTTGTGGCAGGGAGGCGCCGGGGAGCTGTTTTTT
CSARLWQGGAGELFF
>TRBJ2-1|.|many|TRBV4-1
TGCGCCAGCAGCCAAGATGGGCCGGGGAGAGTATTATACAATGAGCAGTTCTTC
CASSQDGPGRVLYNEQFF
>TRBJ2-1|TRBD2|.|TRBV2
TGTGCCAGCAGTAGCCCTGGACTAGCGGCAAACAATGAGCAGTTCTTC
CASSSPGLAANNEQFF
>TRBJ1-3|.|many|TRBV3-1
TGTGCCAGCAGCCAAGGACAGAACTCTGGAAACACCATATATTTT
CASSQGQNSGNTIYF
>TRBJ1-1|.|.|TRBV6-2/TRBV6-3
TGTGCCAGCAGTGGCAGACTGAACACTGAAGCTTTCTTT
CASSGRLNTEAFF
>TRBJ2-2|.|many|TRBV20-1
TGCAGTGCTACCGGGGGGCTAGTACCGAACACCGGGGAGCTGTTTTTT
CSATGGLVPNTGELFF
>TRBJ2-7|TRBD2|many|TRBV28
TGTGCCAGCAGGCCGGGACTAGCGGGAGGGTCCTACGAGCAGTACTTC
CASRPGLAGGSYEQYF
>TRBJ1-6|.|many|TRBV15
TGTGCCACCAGCAGAGATCCCGGGGACGGTTCACCCCTCCACTTT
CATSRDPGDGSPLHF
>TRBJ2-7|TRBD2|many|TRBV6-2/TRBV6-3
TGTGCCAGCAGTTACCCATTTAGCGGGAGCTTCCACGAGCAGTACTTC
CASSYPFSGSFHEQYF
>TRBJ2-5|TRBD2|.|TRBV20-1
TGCAGTGCCAAAGGTGTAGAACTAGCGGGGGTCGCAGAGACCCAGTACTTC
CSAKGVELAGVAETQYF
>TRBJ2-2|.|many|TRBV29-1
TGCAGCGTTGATATCGAGGGACCTAACACCGGGGAGCTGTTTTTT
CSVDIEGPNTGELFF
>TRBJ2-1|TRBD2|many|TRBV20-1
TGCAGTGCTAGCGACCGACTAGCGGGAGGACTCTACAATGAGCAGTTCTTC
CSASDRLAGGLYNEQFF
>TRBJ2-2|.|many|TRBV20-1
TGCAGTGCCAAGGGGGGGGCGGCGAACACCGGGGAGCTGTTTTTT
CSAKGGAANTGELFF
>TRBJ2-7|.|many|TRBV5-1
TGCGCCAGCGCCCTTTTTGACGAGCAGTACTTC
CASALFDEQYF
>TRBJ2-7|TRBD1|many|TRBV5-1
TGCGCCAGCAGCTGGGGCAGGGGGCCCGAGCAGTACTTC
CASSWGRGPEQYF